These 7 T cell receptor beta chains were all obtained from the same sample, sequenced in a study of chemoradiotherapy in HPV16-positive cancers. Some clones are missing from TCRdb's copy, which holds only in-frame ones; the method was immunoSEQ multiplex PCR. Of 4,000 to 5,000 clones in the sample, 90% to 96% were seen once. The source was tumor tissue, collected from a patient who underwent chemoradiotherapy. The receptors were sampled from a human donor with HPV-associated anogenital cancer.

The chain combines TRBV28 with TRBJ2-1, with D perhaps matching TRBD1 (7 bases). V lost 8 bases, J lost 8 bases, and 19 bases lay in between. This CDR3 has 14 amino acids. CDR1 MDHEN and CDR2 SYDVKM come from the germline V gene. The CDR3 sequence: CASLPGGNRHEQFF. The CDR3 nucleotides are TGTGCCAGCCTCCCAGGGGGGAACCGGCATGAGCAGTTCTTC.

V and J are TRBV4-1 and TRBJ2-3; D ambiguous. V lost 4 bases and J 1 base, leaving 9 bases between the germline ends. This CDR3 is built from 14 residues. Germline CDR1 MGHRA, CDR2 YSYEKL. The CDR3 protein is CASSRRDGTDTQYF. The CDR3 DNA sequence: TGCGCCAGCAGCCGACGAGACGGCACAGATACGCAGTATTTT.

The V and J genes are TRBV11-3 and TRBJ1-1, with TRBD1 matching over 11 bases. The germline gives CDR1 SGHNT, CDR2 YENEEA. This CDR3 comprises 15 residues. Trimming cost V 4 bases and J 1 base; bases outside gene matches: 2. The CDR3 region is CASSSGTGGNTEAFF. The CDR3 DNA follows: TGTGCCAGCAGCTCCGGGACAGGGGGGAACACTGAAGCTTTCTTT. Drawing the rest from reference TRBV11-3 and TRBJ1-1, the complete variable domain is EAGVVQSPRYKIIEKKQPVAFWCNPISGHNTLYWYLQNLGQGPELLIRYENEEAVDDSQLPKDRFSAERLKGVDSTLKIQPAELGDSAVYLCASSSGTGGNTEAFFGQGTRLTVV.

Regarding this clone: The sample holds other DNA sequences that translate to the same CDR3. The rearrangement links TRBV18 to TRBJ2-3; no clear D. Trimming cost V 6 bases and J 6 bases, with 13 bases left between them. Germline V gene sequence: CDR1 KGHSH, CDR2 LQKENI. The CDR3 length is 13 residues. The CDR3 nucleotides read TGTGCCAGCTCCCCAACTTCTACGGATACGCAGTATTTT. Protein sequence: CASSPTSTDTQYF. Full variable domain (rest looked up from reference TRBV18 and TRBJ2-3): NAGVMQNPRHLVRRRGQEARLRCSPMKGHSHVYWYRQLPEEGLKFMVYLQKENIIDESGMPKERFSAEFPKEGPSILRIQQVVRGDSAAYFCASSPTSTDTQYFGPGTRLTVL.

J is TRBJ1-4 and V is TRBV7-9, with 7 bases aligning to TRBD1. The CDR3 sequence is 14 residues long. Trimming at V came to 3 bases and at J to 8 bases, leaving 6 bases not matched to a gene. Germline V gene lookup returns CDR1 SEHNR and CDR2 FQNEAQ (reference sequence). The CDR3 loop reads CASSLTGLQEKLFF. The CDR3 region has the DNA TGTGCCAGCAGCTTGACAGGGTTACAAGAAAAACTGTTTTTT.

The chain uses TRBV19 and TRBJ1-4; D may be TRBD1 (6 bases). The CDR3 runs to 14 residues. Germline V lookup: CDR1 LNHDA, CDR2 SQIVND (reference sequence). Trimming stripped 2 bases from V and 4 bases from J, with 8 bases between. CDR3 amino acids: CASSITRGNEKLFF. In DNA, the CDR3 is TGTGCCAGTAGTATAACCAGGGGTAATGAAAAACTGTTTTTT.

The chain combines TRBV4-3 with TRBJ1-6; 9 bases agree with TRBD1. Per germline, CDR1 LGHNA and CDR2 YSLEER. The CDR3 contains 15 residues. The V and J ends lost 3 bases and 8 bases, in that order; junction bases with no gene match: 5. This CDR3 is CASSHGGQGDSPLHF. The CDR3, as DNA: TGCGCCAGCAGCCATGGGGGACAGGGCGATTCACCCCTCCACTTT.